This T cell receptor beta chain was captured in a study of identical twins. TCRdb reanalysed the 5' RACE reads using MiXCR and keeps one entry per CDR3 protein. The sample has some 240,000 distinct CDR3 sequences, over 9.5% seen once. The trim removed 6 bases at V and 4 bases at J, leaving 5 bases unmatched. CDR3 length: 13 residues. Germline V gives CDR1 SNHLY, CDR2 FYNNEI. This clonotype has only a few counts. The clonotype was recovered from a man in his forties or fifties in good health. The source material was memory T cells sorted from blood. The chain links TRBV2 to TRBJ2-7; the match to TRBD1 covers 8 bases. CDR3 DNA: TGTGCCAGCAGGCAGGACAGGGTTTACGAGCAGTACTTC. It translates to CASRQDRVYEQYF.